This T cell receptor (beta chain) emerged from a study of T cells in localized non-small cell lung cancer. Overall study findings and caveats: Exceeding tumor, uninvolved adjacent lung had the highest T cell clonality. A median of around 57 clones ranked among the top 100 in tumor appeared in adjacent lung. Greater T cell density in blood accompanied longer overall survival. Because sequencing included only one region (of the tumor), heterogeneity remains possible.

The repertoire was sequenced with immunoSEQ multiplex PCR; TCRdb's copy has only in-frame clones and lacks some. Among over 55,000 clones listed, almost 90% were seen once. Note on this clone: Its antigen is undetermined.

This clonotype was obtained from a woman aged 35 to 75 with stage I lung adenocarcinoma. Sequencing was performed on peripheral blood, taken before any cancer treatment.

The CDR3 DNA reads as TGTGCCAGCAGTCCCGGACCCCTTTACGAGCAGTACTTC. Translating gives CASSPGPLYEQYF. The V and J genes are TRBV7-8 and TRBJ2-7, with D unresolved. Germline V CDR1 and CDR2: SGHVS, FQNEAQ. The CDR3 is 13 amino acids. The V end was cut by 6 bases, the J end by 4 bases, with 13 bases between.